This T cell receptor (beta chain) derives from a study of PD-1 blockade in classical Hodgkin lymphoma. Findings of the study overall: Patients newly diagnosed and complete responders had comparable baseline diversity. What caused the repertoire differences, perhaps disease activity or prior therapy, remains undefined. Reported findings placed baseline TCR diversity lower in newly diagnosed patients (compared with healthy donors).

In every patient, relapse followed autologous stem cell transplantation, while exposure to brentuximab vedotin differed. CDR1 and CDR2 (germline): MNHNS, SASEGT. The CDR3 covers 14 residues. Trimming removed 6 bases at V and 7 bases at J, with 16 bases between. Here immunoSEQ multiplex PCR was the method, and the copy in TCRdb shows in-frame clones only, minus some. The sample yields 20,000 to 25,000 clones, 81% seen once. This clone is a singleton in its sample. The antigen is not known. The input for sequencing was peripheral blood mononuclear cells (PBMCs), taken before the second cycle of nivolumab. The V gene is TRBV6-1, the J gene TRBJ1-3; D might be TRBD1 (6 bases). The sequence derives from a human donor with classical Hodgkin lymphoma. Written as DNA, the CDR3 is TGTGCCAGCAGAGGACAGACCCAAGGGAACACCATATATTTT. It encodes CASRGQTQGNTIYF.